This is a list of T cell receptor beta chains from one sample in a study of blood T cell repertoires in COVID-19. The protocol was immunoSEQ multiplex PCR, while the TCRdb copy is restricted to in-frame clones and leaves out a portion. Found here are roughly 43,000 clones, about 83% of them singletons; the top ten hold 35% to 55%. The specimen sequenced was peripheral blood. These receptors all stem from a woman aged 80 or over with acute or convalescent COVID-19. Each CDR3 is given with its conserved first and last residue. A D gene is named only where the DNA matches it firmly. Rows may omit the clone size; those that give it use once, few, many or a size class.

j_call d_call clone_size v_call cdr3_nt cdr3_aa
TRBJ2-7 TRBD2 . TRBV7-2 TGTGCCAGCAGCTCCACTAGCGGGGGGCCGTGGGAGCAGTACTTC CASSSTSGGPWEQYF
TRBJ1-3 . few TRBV28 TGTGCCAGCAGTTTCGCCCAGGAGGCAGGAGGAAACACCATATATTTT CASSFAQEAGGNTIYF
TRBJ2-1 . . TRBV3-1/TRBV3-2 TGTGCCAGCAGCCCGGGAGAGGGAAAGTTATACAATGAGCAGTTCTTC CASSPGEGKLYNEQFF
TRBJ1-5 . . TRBV19 TGTGCCAGTAGTTCCAGAAATCAGCCCCAGCATTTT CASSSRNQPQHF
TRBJ2-6 TRBD2 . TRBV27 TGTGCCAGCAGTTTGACAGCGGGGGTAACTGGGGCCAACGTCCTGACTTTC CASSLTAGVTGANVLTF
TRBJ1-1 . . TRBV6-5 TGTGCCAGCAGGGGGGATTACAGGGCAGGCACTGAAGCTTTCTTT CASRGDYRAGTEAFF
TRBJ1-1 . . TRBV29-1 TGCGCCTCAGCGGGAGCGATGAACACTGAAGCTTTCTTT CASAGAMNTEAFF
TRBJ1-5 TRBD1 . TRBV30 TGTGCCTGGAGTACGACAGGGAATCAGCCCCAGCATTTT CAWSTTGNQPQHF
TRBJ1-5 . . TRBV3-1/TRBV3-2 TGTGCCAGCAGCCAAGCCGGGGAGGGCAATCAGCCCCAGCATTTT CASSQAGEGNQPQHF
TRBJ2-7 TRBD1 few TRBV15 TGTGCCACAGGACAGGGGGACTCCTACGAGCAGTACTTC CATGQGDSYEQYF
TRBJ2-1 TRBD2 . TRBV14 TGTGCCAGCAGCCCCTGGGCGGGGGGCTGGGGTGAGCAGTTCTTC CASSPWAGGWGEQFF
TRBJ1-5 TRBD1 . TRBV6-5 TGTGCCAGCAGACAGGGGGCCGGGAGCAATCAGCCCCAGCATTTT CASRQGAGSNQPQHF
TRBJ2-1 TRBD1 . TRBV19 TGTGCCAGTAGTAGGCGGGACAGGGCTAATGAGCAGTTCTTC CASSRRDRANEQFF
TRBJ2-7 TRBD2 . TRBV9 TGTGCCAGCAGCCAAGCGGGGGGGCCCCAGTACGAGCAGTACTTC CASSQAGGPQYEQYF
TRBJ1-2 . few TRBV7-2 TGTGCCAGCAGCCGCCCCGCGGGAGATATGGGTTATGGCTACACCTTC CASSRPAGDMGYGYTF
TRBJ2-7 TRBD2 . TRBV5-6 TGTGCCAGCAGCGTGGGACTAGCGGGGGGATACGAGCAGTACTTC CASSVGLAGGYEQYF
TRBJ1-1 TRBD1 . TRBV4-2 TGTGCCAGCATGCAAATCCTTCCGGGACAGGGAGGGACTGAAGCTTTCTTT CASMQILPGQGGTEAFF
TRBJ2-7 . . TRBV21-1 TGTGCCAGCAGCAATTTCCCCCTAGCGGGGGGCTCCTACGAGCAGTACTTC CASSNFPLAGGSYEQYF
TRBJ1-5 . . TRBV6-1 TGTGCCAGCAGGGAAGGCAGGCCCAATCAGCCCCAGCATTTT CASREGRPNQPQHF
TRBJ1-4 . . TRBV6-1 TGTGCCAGCAGTGATGCAGGAGGGATGGGCGAAAAACTGTTTTTT CASSDAGGMGEKLFF
TRBJ1-6 . few TRBV30 TGTGCCTGGAGTGGGGGGGTAGGTTCACCCCTCCACTTT CAWSGGVGSPLHF
TRBJ1-3 . . TRBV29-1 TGCAGCGTTGGCGAATCTGGAAACACCATATATTTT CSVGESGNTIYF
TRBJ1-2 TRBD1 . TRBV19 TGTGCCAGTAGTATCCTGACAGGGAACTATGGCTACACCTTC CASSILTGNYGYTF
TRBJ1-2 TRBD1 few TRBV5-1 TGCGCCAGCAGCTCGACAGGGGGCTACACGCGCCTATCAGGGGGCTACACCTTC CASSSTGGYTRLSGGYTF